This is a list of T cell receptor beta chains from one sample in a study of T-cell reconstitution after alpha-beta-depleted transplantation in children. In TCRdb, the PCR reads were re-called with MiXCR into one record per CDR3 protein. The table lists fewer than 1 million distinct CDR3 sequences, under 20% of them singletons. The sample here was PBMCs, mostly from graft donor cells, taken 360 days after TCRalphabeta/CD19-depleted stem cell transplant. The source is a male patient between 10 and 17 years old who had a stem cell transplant for acute lymphoblastic leukemia, so the T cells may come from the graft donor. Both conserved end residues are part of each CDR3. The order of the fields is D gene, clone size, J gene, V gene, CDR3 protein, CDR3 DNA. A D gene is named only where the DNA matches it firmly. The size entry is marked missing in some rows and otherwise reads once, few, many or a size class.

>TRBD2|NA|TRBJ2-7|TRBV5-6
CASSLVGGMAAYEQYF
TGTGCCAGCAGCTTGGTGGGGGGGATGGCCGCCTACGAGCAGTACTTC
>NA|many|TRBJ2-4|TRBV15
CATSGGLAKNIQYF
TGTGCCACCAGCGGGGGACTAGCCAAAAACATTCAGTACTTC
>TRBD1|many|TRBJ2-1|TRBV5-1
CASSQGAASYNEQFF
TGCGCCAGCAGTCAGGGGGCCGCCTCCTACAATGAGCAGTTCTTC
>TRBD2|NA|TRBJ2-1|TRBV5-5
CASSLVRPGLAYNEQFF
TGTGCCAGCAGCTTGGTGCGACCGGGACTAGCCTACAATGAGCAGTTCTTC
>TRBD1|NA|TRBJ2-7|TRBV5-1
CASRPPGQDFYEQYF
TGCGCCAGCAGACCCCCGGGACAGGACTTCTACGAGCAGTACTTC
>TRBD1|few|TRBJ2-7|TRBV10-3
CAIVPWRQGGSYEQYF
TGTGCCATCGTCCCCTGGAGACAGGGCGGCTCCTACGAGCAGTACTTC
>NA|few|TRBJ1-6|TRBV15
CATSIHGLNSPLHF
TGTGCCACCAGCATCCACGGACTTAATTCACCCCTCCACTTT
>NA|many|TRBJ2-7|TRBV27
CASSLYRDRGYEQYF
TGTGCCAGCAGTTTATACCGGGATCGGGGCTACGAGCAGTACTTC
>NA|NA|TRBJ2-3|TRBV12-3/TRBV12-4
CASSSLRGGFDTDTQYF
TGTGCCAGCAGTTCCCTCCGAGGGGGGTTTGACACAGATACGCAGTATTTT
>NA|NA|TRBJ1-4|TRBV5-1
CASSPEGGGINEKLFF
TGCGCCAGCAGCCCCGAAGGTGGAGGTATCAATGAAAAACTGTTTTTT
>TRBD2|few|TRBJ2-1|TRBV24-1
CATSPTPGLAGGPGRNEQFF
TGTGCCACCAGTCCCACCCCCGGGCTAGCGGGAGGACCTGGGCGGAATGAGCAGTTCTTC
>NA|NA|TRBJ2-7|TRBV5-5
CASSADSVSRDEQYF
TGTGCCAGCAGCGCCGACAGTGTTTCAAGGGACGAGCAGTACTTC
>NA|few|TRBJ2-1|TRBV6-5
CASSFGPTYNEQFF
TGTGCCAGCAGTTTCGGCCCTACCTACAATGAGCAGTTCTTC
>NA|NA|TRBJ2-7|TRBV9
CASSVAARGYEQYF
TGTGCCAGCAGCGTAGCGGCCAGGGGCTACGAGCAGTACTTC
>TRBD1|many|TRBJ2-7|TRBV9
CASSVATGTAYEQYF
TGTGCCAGCAGCGTGGCCACCGGGACAGCCTACGAGCAGTACTTC
>TRBD1|NA|TRBJ2-5|TRBV3-1
CASSQRLQGAVMETQYF
TGTGCCAGCAGCCAGAGGCTACAGGGGGCGGTTATGGAGACCCAGTACTTC
>TRBD2|NA|TRBJ2-7|TRBV6-1
CASRPGTRGPYEQYF
TGTGCCAGCAGACCCGGGACTAGGGGCCCCTACGAGCAGTACTTC
>NA|NA|TRBJ1-2|TRBV6-1
CASSEKRTFYGYTF
TGTGCCAGCAGTGAAAAGCGAACCTTCTATGGCTACACCTTC
>TRBD2|few|TRBJ2-7|TRBV9
CASSESSSSGRPLYEQYF
TGTGCCAGCAGCGAATCTTCATCTAGCGGAAGACCTCTCTACGAGCAGTACTTC
>TRBD1|NA|TRBJ2-1|TRBV24-1
CATSDLSTGDSYNEQFF
TGTGCCACCAGTGATTTAAGCACAGGGGACTCCTACAATGAGCAGTTCTTC
>TRBD2|few|TRBJ2-1|TRBV4-1
CASSQGRVGAGDPNEQFF
TGCGCCAGCAGCCAAGGTCGGGTCGGGGCGGGAGACCCCAATGAGCAGTTCTTC
>TRBD1|NA|TRBJ2-7|TRBV7-9
CASTDRDRGYEQYF
TGTGCCAGCACAGACCGGGACAGGGGTTACGAGCAGTACTTC
>NA|many|TRBJ1-1|TRBV7-9
CASSLGQATEAFF
TGTGCCAGCAGCTTGGGGCAGGCCACTGAAGCTTTCTTT
>NA|NA|TRBJ2-6|TRBV2
CASRGNSRDNSGANVLTF
TGTGCCAGCAGGGGAAATAGCCGGGACAATTCTGGGGCCAACGTCCTGACTTTC
>TRBD1|NA|TRBJ2-7|TRBV12-3/TRBV12-4
CASNPGQGTDEQYF
TGTGCCAGCAATCCGGGACAGGGGACGGACGAGCAGTACTTC
>NA|few|TRBJ2-7|TRBV5-1
CASSNSFRDRTYEQYF
TGCGCCAGCAGCAACTCCTTTCGGGATCGCACCTACGAGCAGTACTTC
>TRBD1|NA|TRBJ2-7|TRBV5-1
CASSLGGQRGSYEQYF
TGCGCCAGCAGCTTGGGGGGACAGCGAGGCTCCTACGAGCAGTACTTC
>NA|few|TRBJ2-2|TRBV11-1
CASSLWLGPTGNTGELFF
TGTGCCAGCAGCTTATGGCTGGGACCCACAGGGAACACCGGGGAGCTGTTTTTT
>TRBD2|few|TRBJ2-1|TRBV7-9
CASSSKRGEQFF
TGTGCCAGCAGCTCTAAGCGGGGTGAGCAGTTCTTC
>NA|NA|TRBJ1-2|TRBV3-1
CASSQDRLRRGYGYTF
TGTGCCAGCAGCCAAGACCGACTAAGGAGGGGCTATGGCTACACCTTC
>NA|few|TRBJ2-3|TRBV5-1
CASSFYRESTDTQYF
TGCGCCAGCAGCTTCTACAGGGAAAGCACAGATACGCAGTATTTT
>NA|NA|TRBJ2-1|TRBV6-7
CASSIESEQFF
TGTGCCAGCAGTATCGAGAGTGAGCAGTTCTTC
>NA|few|TRBJ2-7|TRBV7-6
CASSLESSFLAYEQYF
TGTGCCAGCAGCTTAGAATCTTCATTTTTGGCCTACGAGCAGTACTTC
>TRBD1|many|TRBJ2-1|TRBV3-1
CASSPTGVYNEQFF
TGTGCCAGCAGCCCTACAGGGGTCTACAATGAGCAGTTCTTC
>NA|few|TRBJ2-5|TRBV12-3/TRBV12-4
CASSIVGETQYF
TGTGCCAGCAGTATCGTAGGCGAGACCCAGTACTTC
>TRBD2|few|TRBJ2-1|TRBV20-1
CSAPPPGLESYNEQFF
TGCAGTGCTCCGCCCCCGGGACTAGAGTCCTACAATGAGCAGTTCTTC
>NA|many|TRBJ1-1|TRBV7-9
CASSLLENTEAFF
TGTGCCAGCAGTCTGCTGGAGAACACTGAAGCTTTCTTT
>NA|few|TRBJ2-2|TRBV6-1
CASTKGTWAYTGELFF
TGTGCCAGCACTAAAGGGACCTGGGCTTACACCGGGGAGCTGTTTTTT
>TRBD2|NA|TRBJ2-1|TRBV5-1
CASSSRLDLFGLAGVGEQFF
TGCGCCAGCAGCTCCCGATTGGACCTTTTTGGACTAGCGGGAGTGGGTGAGCAGTTCTTC
>NA|NA|TRBJ2-7|TRBV7-2
CASTFYPGVGEQYF
TGTGCCAGCACCTTTTATCCGGGGGTTGGCGAGCAGTACTTC